A selection of T cell receptor beta chains follows, all from one sample in a study of shared T cell receptors in the human thymus. Profiling relied on immunoSEQ multiplex PCR, and the TCRdb table lists in-frame clones only, not all of them. The table records about 660,000 clones, 88% of them present only once. These records were also assigned to another study, of human thymus T cells.

Sequenced: thymocytes. Receptor source: a boy under two years old with a congenital heart defect. Each CDR3 is given with its conserved first and last residue. The D gene is left open where the match is weak. Rows give clone size only sometimes, using once, few, many, or a class for an expanded clone.

j_gene: TRBJ2-2; v_gene: TRBV19; abundance: NA; d_gene: TRBD1; CDR3aa: CASSIYPGQGVETNTGELFF; CDR3nt: TGTGCCAGTAGTATATACCCGGGACAGGGGGTTGAAACGAACACCGGGGAGCTGTTTTTT
j_gene: TRBJ2-2; v_gene: TRBV27; abundance: NA; d_gene: NA; CDR3aa: CASSTGTAGELFF; CDR3nt: TGTGCCAGCAGTACAGGGACCGCCGGGGAGCTGTTTTTT
j_gene: TRBJ2-1; v_gene: TRBV4-1; abundance: NA; d_gene: NA; CDR3aa: CASSQDGEGGNEQFF; CDR3nt: TGCGCCAGCAGCCAAGATGGGGAGGGGGGCAATGAGCAGTTCTTC
j_gene: TRBJ2-2; v_gene: TRBV15; abundance: NA; d_gene: TRBD1; CDR3aa: CATSGGDRGENWSGELFF; CDR3nt: TGTGCCACCAGCGGAGGGGACAGGGGGGAAAATTGGTCCGGGGAGCTGTTTTTT
j_gene: TRBJ1-3; v_gene: TRBV25-1; abundance: once; d_gene: TRBD1; CDR3aa: CASSRDSGNTIYF; CDR3nt: TGTGCCAGCAGCCGGGACAGTGGAAACACCATATATTTT
j_gene: TRBJ2-3; v_gene: TRBV7-6; abundance: NA; d_gene: TRBD2; CDR3aa: CASSFGLAGVADTQYF; CDR3nt: TGTGCCAGCAGCTTTGGACTAGCCGGAGTGGCAGATACGCAGTATTTT
j_gene: TRBJ2-2; v_gene: TRBV9; abundance: NA; d_gene: NA; CDR3aa: CASSVVETRNTGELFF; CDR3nt: TGTGCCAGCAGCGTTGTTGAGACTAGGAACACCGGGGAGCTGTTTTTT
j_gene: TRBJ2-7; v_gene: TRBV12-5; abundance: NA; d_gene: TRBD2; CDR3aa: CASGLVGGTSGRGEQYF; CDR3nt: TGTGCTAGTGGTTTGGTAGGCGGGACTAGCGGGAGGGGCGAGCAGTACTTC
j_gene: TRBJ2-5; v_gene: TRBV5-6; abundance: NA; d_gene: NA; CDR3aa: CASRARGLGRETQYF; CDR3nt: TGTGCCAGCAGAGCGCGGGGGCTGGGCCGGGAGACCCAGTACTTC
j_gene: TRBJ1-5; v_gene: TRBV19; abundance: NA; d_gene: TRBD1; CDR3aa: CASSIGGGTGGNQPQHF; CDR3nt: TGTGCCAGTAGTATAGGAGGCGGGACAGGGGGTAATCAGCCCCAGCATTTT
j_gene: TRBJ2-3; v_gene: TRBV19; abundance: few; d_gene: NA; CDR3aa: CASWGLADGGDTDTQYF; CDR3nt: TGTGCCAGCTGGGGGCTAGCGGACGGCGGGGACACAGATACGCAGTATTTT